Below, one T cell receptor (beta chain) is given with its context. The sample is drawn from a study of blood T cell repertoires in COVID-19. As for the study in general: In each case, the material was cDNA or gDNA derived from T cells, B-cell-depleted T cells, or PBMCs.

There are 16 residues in the CDR3. Germline loops: CDR1 SGHNT, CDR2 YYREEE (reference sequence). V was pared by 0 bases and J by 0 bases, with 13 bases between. TCRdb's copy holds only in-frame clones and misses some; the assay was immunoSEQ multiplex PCR. The table records approximately 290,000 clones, approximately 90% of them present only once. The sample was peripheral blood. The TCR originated in a woman aged 25 to 39 with COVID-19, enrolled during active disease. V and J are TRBV5-4 and TRBJ2-7, with D perhaps TRBD2 (5 bases). The CDR3 bases are TGTGCCAGCAGCTTGGCCGGGGAACAGAACTCCTACGAGCAGTACTTC. Protein product: CASSLAGEQNSYEQYF.